These 25 T cell receptor beta chains were sequenced from one sample in a study of blood T cell repertoires in COVID-19. Using immunoSEQ multiplex PCR, the repertoire was profiled, and TCRdb retains in-frame clones only, with some absent. The table records under 200,000 clones, approximately 90% of them present only once. Sequences were obtained from peripheral blood. The receptors were gathered from a man aged 18 to 30 with COVID-19, enrolled during active disease.

This chain uses TRBV7-6 with TRBJ2-2; D is perhaps TRBD2 (6 bases). There are 14 residues in the CDR3. In germline, CDR1 is SGHVS, CDR2 FNYEAQ. The V and J ends lost 5 bases and 4 bases respectively, with 11 bases between them. The DNA of the CDR3 is TGTGCCAGCAGCAAGGGAGCGGGCACCGGGGAGCTGTTTTTT. Translated: CASSKGAGTGELFF.

The chain is built from TRBV4-1 and TRBJ2-3; the match to TRBD2 covers 7 bases. V lost 3 bases, J lost 4 bases, and 10 bases stayed unmatched. Germline V gives CDR1 MGHRA, CDR2 YSYEKL. This CDR3 has 16 amino acids. The CDR3 here is CASSQFPGGSPDTQYF. Written as DNA, the CDR3 is TGCGCCAGCAGCCAGTTCCCCGGCGGGAGCCCAGATACGCAGTATTTT.

The chain uses TRBV15 and TRBJ2-7; no definite D call. Germline V lookup: CDR1 LNHNV, CDR2 YYDKDF (reference sequence). V was shortened by 3 bases and J by 3 bases, with 12 bases between the two germline ends. The CDR3 consists of 14 residues. The CDR3 sequence is CATSSLDALYEQYF. The CDR3 DNA follows: TGTGCCACCAGCAGTCTCGATGCACTCTACGAGCAGTACTTC.

The V gene is TRBV27, the J gene TRBJ2-1; D unclear. From germline, CDR1 is MNHEY and CDR2 SMNVEV (reference sequence). The V end was cut by 7 bases, the J end by 0 bases, with 10 bases between. The CDR3 totals 14 residues. The CDR3 sequence: CASTAAFSYNEQFF. The DNA for the CDR3 is TGTGCCAGCACCGCGGCCTTCTCCTACAATGAGCAGTTCTTC.

The chain uses TRBV5-6 and TRBJ2-3; 9 nucleotides agree with TRBD2. Trimming removed 0 bases from V and 0 bases from J; junction bases left unmatched: 8. Germline-derived CDR1 and CDR2 are SGHDT and YYEEEE. The CDR3 extends over 18 amino acids. The CDR3 DNA reads TGTGCCAGCAGCTTGGGGGCCTCGACTAGCGGTAGCACAGATACGCAGTATTTT. Residues: CASSLGASTSGSTDTQYF.

The chain couples TRBV28 to TRBJ1-5; D gene unclear. The CDR3 sequence is 16 residues long. CDR1 is MDHEN and CDR2 is SYDVKM in the germline V gene. V lost 2 bases and J lost 2, with 13 bases in between. CDR3 nucleotides: TGTGCCAGCAGTTTAATCCCTGCGGGCCGCAATCAGCCCCAGCATTTT. Its translation is CASSLIPAGRNQPQHF.

This rearrangement joins TRBV5-4 to TRBJ2-7; 13 nucleotides align to TRBD2. The CDR3 is 14 residues long. Germline trimming cut 4 bases from V and 5 bases from J; bases unmatched to any gene: 3. The germline V gene encodes CDR1 SGHNT and CDR2 YYREEE (reference sequence). CDR3: CASSVGLAGDEQYF. Written as DNA, the CDR3 is TGTGCCAGCAGCGTAGGACTAGCGGGAGACGAGCAGTACTTC.

The rearrangement uses TRBV7-3 and TRBJ1-6; D gene unclear. The CDR3 spans 13 residues. CDR1 is SGHTA, CDR2 FQGTGA, per germline. The V gene lost 5 bases and the J gene lost 7 bases, with 9 bases spanning the gap. The CDR3 is CASSLEPNSPLHF. The CDR3 DNA is TGTGCCAGCAGCCTGGAGCCAAATTCACCCCTCCACTTT.

This clone showed up just once. The chain combines TRBV7-8 with TRBJ2-5; the D is unclear. From germline, CDR1 is SGHVS and CDR2 FQNEAQ. V gave up 5 bases and J gave up 3 bases, with 22 bases separating them. The CDR3 loop spans 17 amino acids. The CDR3, as DNA: TGTGCCAGCAGCCCTTCTCGCTGGGTGACCCGGGAAGAGACCCAGTACTTC. Translating it yields CASSPSRWVTREETQYF.

V is TRBV28 and J is TRBJ1-5, with 12 bases identical to TRBD1. The length of the CDR3 is 17 residues. Germline assignment: CDR1 MDHEN and CDR2 SYDVKM. J lost 2 bases, V lost 8 bases, and 10 bases had no gene match. CDR3 in amino acids: CASLKGQGAFGNQPQHF. DNA of the CDR3: TGTGCCAGCCTAAAGGGACAGGGGGCTTTTGGCAATCAGCCCCAGCATTTT.

The chain carries TRBV5-1 and TRBJ2-5; D gene uncertain. Germline CDR1 is SGHRS and CDR2 is YFSETQ. The V and J ends lost 4 bases and 1 base respectively, with 8 bases between them. The CDR3 covers 13 residues. This CDR3 is CASSLRSQETQYF. In DNA, the CDR3 is TGCGCCAGCAGCCTAAGGAGCCAAGAGACCCAGTACTTC. Combining the CDR3 with reference TRBV5-1 and TRBJ2-5 gives the whole variable domain KAGVTQTPRYLIKTRGQQVTLSCSPISGHRSVSWYQQTPGQGLQFLFEYFSETQRNKGNFPGRFSGRQFSNSRSEMNVSTLELGDSALYLCASSLRSQETQYFGPGTRLLVL.

This sequence joins TRBV10-3 and TRBJ1-6, with D tentatively TRBD1 (6 bases). The CDR3 runs to 14 residues. Germline-derived CDR1 and CDR2 are ENHRY and SYGVKD. V was cut by 3 bases and J by 5 bases, with 8 bases left in between. The CDR3 loop is CAISDTGNNSPLHF. CDR3 DNA sequence: TGTGCCATCAGTGACACAGGGAATAATTCACCCCTCCACTTT.

This clone has more than one count but fewer than ten. The J gene is TRBJ1-2, the V gene TRBV7-2, with 7 positions matching TRBD1. Germline values: CDR1 SGHTA, CDR2 FQGNSA. This CDR3 is built from 18 residues. Losses at the gene ends were 3 bases for V and 8 bases for J; bases not matched to a gene: 21. CDR3 coding DNA: TGTGCCAGCAGCTTCAGGGGAATTCACTTACAGGGGAAAGAGGGCTACACCTTC. The encoded protein is CASSFRGIHLQGKEGYTF.

The chain links TRBV6-5 to TRBJ1-5, with 7 bases that match TRBD1. Germline V gene sequence: CDR1 MNHEY, CDR2 SVGAGI. J lost 0 bases, V lost 6 bases, and 5 bases had no gene match. CDR3 size: 15 residues. The CDR3 protein is CASSARQGSNQPQHF. The CDR3 region has the DNA TGTGCCAGCAGCGCGAGACAGGGTAGCAATCAGCCCCAGCATTTT.

This clone has a handful of counts. The chain uses TRBV18 and TRBJ1-2; D not resolved. Trimming pared 3 bases from V and 4 bases from J, leaving 18 bases between. Per the germline V gene, CDR1 is KGHSH and CDR2 is LQKENI. This CDR3 region has 16 residues. The CDR3, as DNA: TGTGCCAGCTCACCCGCTGCCGACACCCACTCCTATGGCTACACCTTC. Amino acids: CASSPAADTHSYGYTF.

The chain carries TRBV11-3 and TRBJ1-1, with D hard to call. Germline V gene sequence: CDR1 SGHNT, CDR2 YENEEA. Trimming left V 1 base short and J 1 base short, with 4 bases between. The CDR3 runs 13 residues. The CDR3 is CASSLGRNTEAFF. Here the CDR3 DNA reads TGTGCCAGCAGCTTAGGGAGGAACACTGAAGCTTTCTTT. Supplemented by reference TRBV11-3 and TRBJ1-1, the full variable domain reads EAGVVQSPRYKIIEKKQPVAFWCNPISGHNTLYWYLQNLGQGPELLIRYENEEAVDDSQLPKDRFSAERLKGVDSTLKIQPAELGDSAVYLCASSLGRNTEAFFGQGTRLTVV.

The V gene is TRBV7-2, the J gene TRBJ2-5, with a possible D match to TRBD2 (5 bases). The CDR3 is 15 residues long. The germline V gene has CDR1 SGHTA and CDR2 FQGNSA. With 4 bases removed from V and 2 bases from J, the gap between germline ends came to 14 bases. The CDR3 spells CASSSRRARQETQYF. In DNA, the CDR3 is TGTGCCAGCAGCTCACGGCGGGCAAGGCAAGAGACCCAGTACTTC.

This clone was recorded only once. CDR3 DNA: TGTGCCAGCCGAACGGGAGGTAACCCAGATACGCAGTATTTT. This encodes CASRTGGNPDTQYF. The rearrangement joins TRBV18 to TRBJ2-3; 7 bases fit TRBD2. The CDR3 runs to 14 residues. The germline V gene encodes CDR1 KGHSH and CDR2 LQKENI. V shed 8 bases and J 4 bases; nucleotides not matched to a gene: 9.

Note on this clone: The junction differs from germline at one of its ends, possibly a read error. The CDR3 coding sequence is TGTGCCACCAGCAGATTGAAGGGAGGAGGCGAAAAACTGCTTTTT. It specifies CATSRLKGGGEKLLF. The chain uses TRBV15 and TRBJ1-4; no clear D gene. Germline V gene data show CDR1 as LNHNV and CDR2 as YYDKDF (reference sequence). The CDR3 runs to 15 residues.

Details on this clone: The germline gene is not matched at one end of the junction; a read error may be the cause. The chain recombines TRBV28 with TRBJ1-4; 8 bases are shared with TRBD1. CDR3 length: 15 residues. Per the germline V gene, CDR1 is MDHEN and CDR2 is SYDVKM. The CDR3 nucleotides read TGTGCCAGCAGGCACCCTGGACAGGGAGATGAAAAACTGCTTTTT. This encodes CASRHPGQGDEKLLF.

V usage is TRBV5-4 and J usage is TRBJ2-7, with TRBD2 matching 8 bases. The CDR3 covers 13 residues. Germline V gives CDR1 SGHNT, CDR2 YYREEE (reference sequence). With 2 bases clipped from V and 4 bases from J, the junction kept 2 bases outside the gene matches. The CDR3 region is CASSFSGGYEQYF. The CDR3 DNA reads as TGTGCCAGCAGCTTCTCGGGAGGGTACGAGCAGTACTTC.

The V gene is TRBV9, the J gene TRBJ2-2, with 9 bases lining up with TRBD1. V trimming: 4 bases; J trimming: 0 bases; junction bases outside the gene matches: 4. Germline V lookup: CDR1 SGDLS, CDR2 YYNGEE. The CDR3 is made up of 16 amino acids. The CDR3: CASSRTGAPNTGELFF. As DNA, the CDR3 is TGTGCCAGCAGCCGGACAGGGGCGCCGAACACCGGGGAGCTGTTTTTT.

The J gene is TRBJ2-7, the V gene TRBV5-1, with 11 bases that match TRBD1. V dropped 4 bases and J dropped 5; count of bases not matched to a gene: 5. Germline V CDR1 and CDR2: SGHRS, YFSETQ. CDR3 length: 14 residues. CDR3 amino acids: CASSMDRGLDEQYF. DNA for the CDR3: TGCGCCAGCAGCATGGACAGGGGGCTCGACGAGCAGTACTTC.

This chain connects TRBV18 to TRBJ1-1; D is unresolved. The CDR3 is 13 residues long. V was pared by 3 bases and J by 3 bases, with 8 bases between. In germline, CDR1 is KGHSH, CDR2 LQKENI. The CDR3 protein is CASSPAVDTEAFF. For the CDR3, the DNA is TGTGCCAGCTCACCGGCGGTGGACACTGAAGCTTTCTTT.

V gene TRBV6-6 combines with J gene TRBJ2-1, with D hard to call. V lost 0 bases, J lost 3 bases, and 3 bases lay in between. In germline, CDR1 is MNHNY, CDR2 SVGAGI (reference sequence). The length of the CDR3 is 13 residues. This CDR3 is CASSYSLYNEQFF. The CDR3 region has the DNA TGTGCCAGCAGTTACTCTCTCTACAATGAGCAGTTCTTC.